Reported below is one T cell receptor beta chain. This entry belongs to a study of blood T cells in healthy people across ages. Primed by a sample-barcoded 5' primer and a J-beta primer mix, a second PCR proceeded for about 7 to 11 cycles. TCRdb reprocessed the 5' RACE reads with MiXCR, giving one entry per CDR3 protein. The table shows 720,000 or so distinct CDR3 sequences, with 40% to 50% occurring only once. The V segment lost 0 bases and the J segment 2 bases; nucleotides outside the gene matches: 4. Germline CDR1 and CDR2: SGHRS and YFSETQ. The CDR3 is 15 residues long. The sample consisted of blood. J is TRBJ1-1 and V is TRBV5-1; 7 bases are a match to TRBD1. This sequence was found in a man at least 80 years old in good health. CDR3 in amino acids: CASSLVSGGNTEAFF. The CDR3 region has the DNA TGCGCCAGCAGCTTGGTGTCAGGGGGTAACACTGAAGCTTTCTTT.